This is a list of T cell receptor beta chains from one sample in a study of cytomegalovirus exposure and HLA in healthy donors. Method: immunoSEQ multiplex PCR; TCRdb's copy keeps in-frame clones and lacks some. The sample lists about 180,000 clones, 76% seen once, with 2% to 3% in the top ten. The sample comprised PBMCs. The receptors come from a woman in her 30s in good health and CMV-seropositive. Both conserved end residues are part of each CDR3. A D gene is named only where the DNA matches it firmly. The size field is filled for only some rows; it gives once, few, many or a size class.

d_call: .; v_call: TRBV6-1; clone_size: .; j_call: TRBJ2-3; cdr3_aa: CASSKGDSTDTQYF; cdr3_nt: TGTGCCAGCAGCAAAGGGGATTCCACAGATACGCAGTATTTT
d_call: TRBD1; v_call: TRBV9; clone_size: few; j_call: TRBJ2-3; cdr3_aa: CASSARTGDTDTQYF; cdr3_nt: TGTGCCAGCAGCGCCAGGACAGGAGACACAGATACGCAGTATTTT
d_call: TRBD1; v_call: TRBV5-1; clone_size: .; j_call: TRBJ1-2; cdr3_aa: CASSSGGANGYTF; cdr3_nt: TGCGCCAGCAGCTCAGGGGGCGCGAATGGCTACACCTTC
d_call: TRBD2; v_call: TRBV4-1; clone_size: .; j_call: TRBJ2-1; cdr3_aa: CASSQGGLRPSGGGIIYNEQFF; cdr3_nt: TGCGCCAGCAGCCAAGGGGGACTAAGGCCTAGCGGGGGGGGGATCATTTACAATGAGCAGTTCTTC
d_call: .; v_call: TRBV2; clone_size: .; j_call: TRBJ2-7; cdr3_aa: CASTGGSYEQYF; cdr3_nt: TGTGCCAGCACCGGAGGGTCCTACGAGCAGTACTTC
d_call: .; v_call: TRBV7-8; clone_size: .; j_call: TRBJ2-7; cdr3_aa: CASSFRLVSYEQYF; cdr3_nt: TGTGCCAGCAGCTTCCGGCTAGTGTCCTACGAGCAGTACTTC
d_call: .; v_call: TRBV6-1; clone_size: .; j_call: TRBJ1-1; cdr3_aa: CASSEIGGVNTEAFF; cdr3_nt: TGTGCCAGCAGTGAAATTGGAGGGGTGAACACTGAAGCTTTCTTT
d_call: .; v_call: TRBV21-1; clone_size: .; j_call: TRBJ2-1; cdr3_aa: CASSKVGTSASLRLPRYNEQFF; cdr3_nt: TGTGCCAGCAGCAAAGTGGGGACTAGCGCCTCTCTTAGGCTTCCTCGCTACAATGAGCAGTTCTTC
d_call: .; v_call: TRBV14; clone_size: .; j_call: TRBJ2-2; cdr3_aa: CASSVGGTGELFF; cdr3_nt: TGTGCCAGCAGTGTAGGGGGCACCGGGGAGCTGTTTTTT
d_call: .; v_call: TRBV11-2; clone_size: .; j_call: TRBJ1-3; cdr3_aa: CASSIRGSSSPGNTIYF; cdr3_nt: TGTGCCAGCAGCATTAGGGGGTCCTCTTCCCCTGGAAACACCATATATTTT
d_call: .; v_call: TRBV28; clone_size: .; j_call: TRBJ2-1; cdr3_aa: CASSSLLEGEFNEQFF; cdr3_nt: TGTGCCAGCAGTTCCCTCCTAGAGGGGGAATTTAATGAGCAGTTCTTC
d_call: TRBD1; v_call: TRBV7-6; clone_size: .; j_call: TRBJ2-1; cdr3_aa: CASSPGQRAYNEQFF; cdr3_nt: TGTGCCAGCAGCCCGGGACAGAGAGCCTACAATGAGCAGTTCTTC
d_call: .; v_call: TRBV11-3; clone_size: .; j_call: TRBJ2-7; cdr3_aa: CASSLAPGQLYEQYF; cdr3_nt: TGTGCCAGCAGCTTAGCCCCGGGACAACTCTACGAGCAGTACTTC
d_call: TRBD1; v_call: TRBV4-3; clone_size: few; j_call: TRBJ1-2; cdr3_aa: CASSQGQGDGYTF; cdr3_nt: TGCGCCAGCAGCCAAGGGCAGGGGGATGGCTACACCTTC
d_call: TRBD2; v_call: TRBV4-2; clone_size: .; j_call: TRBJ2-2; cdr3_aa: CASSREIPSGGAVAGELFF; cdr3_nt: TGTGCCAGCAGCCGAGAGATCCCTAGCGGGGGGGCCGTAGCCGGGGAGCTGTTTTTT
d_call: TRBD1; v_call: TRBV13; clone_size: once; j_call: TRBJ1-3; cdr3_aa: CASSPRTGGAGNTIYF; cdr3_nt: TGTGCCAGCAGCCCCCGGACAGGGGGCGCAGGAAACACCATATATTTT
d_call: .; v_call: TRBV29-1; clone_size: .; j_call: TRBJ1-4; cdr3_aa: CSSATDAGEKLFF; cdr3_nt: TGCAGCTCCGCGACAGACGCCGGGGAAAAACTGTTTTTT
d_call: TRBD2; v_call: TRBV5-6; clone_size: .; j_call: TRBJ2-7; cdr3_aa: CASSLRRGNSYEQYF; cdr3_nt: TGTGCCAGCAGCTTGAGGCGGGGGAACTCCTACGAGCAGTACTTC
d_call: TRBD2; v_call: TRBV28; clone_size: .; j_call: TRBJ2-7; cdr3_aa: CASSSLAGGSYEQYF; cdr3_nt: TGTGCCAGCAGTTCCTTAGCGGGGGGGTCCTACGAGCAGTACTTC
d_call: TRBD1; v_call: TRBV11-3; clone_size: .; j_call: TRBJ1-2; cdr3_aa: CASSPGQGYGYTF; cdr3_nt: TGTGCCAGCAGCCCGGGACAGGGCTATGGCTACACCTTC
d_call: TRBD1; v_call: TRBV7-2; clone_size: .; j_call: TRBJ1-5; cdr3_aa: CASSARDRASHSPQHF; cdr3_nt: TGTGCCAGCAGCGCTAGGGACAGGGCGAGTCATTCGCCCCAGCATTTT
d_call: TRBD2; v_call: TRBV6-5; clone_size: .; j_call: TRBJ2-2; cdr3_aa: CASSSLGGGAAGELFF; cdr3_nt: TGTGCCAGCAGTTCTCTCGGCGGGGGGGCAGCCGGGGAGCTGTTTTTT
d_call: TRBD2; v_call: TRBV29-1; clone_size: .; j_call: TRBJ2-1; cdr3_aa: CSVEERTSGASYNEQFF; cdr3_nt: TGCAGCGTTGAAGAACGGACTAGCGGGGCGTCCTACAATGAGCAGTTCTTC
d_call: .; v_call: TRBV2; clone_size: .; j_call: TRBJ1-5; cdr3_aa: CASRIGLSNQPQHF; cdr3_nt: TGTGCCAGCAGGATTGGACTGAGCAATCAGCCCCAGCATTTT
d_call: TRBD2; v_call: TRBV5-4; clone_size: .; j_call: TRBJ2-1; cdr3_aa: CASSLSGTSVEQFF; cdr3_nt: TGTGCCAGCAGCTTGTCTGGGACTAGCGTAGAGCAGTTCTTC
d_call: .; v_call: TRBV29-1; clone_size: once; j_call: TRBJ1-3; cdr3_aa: CSVEETGQPLGTIYF; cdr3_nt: TGCAGCGTTGAAGAAACAGGCCAGCCCCTCGGCACCATATATTTT
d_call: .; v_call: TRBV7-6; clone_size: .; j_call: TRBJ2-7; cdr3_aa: CASRSGGDGGFYEQYF; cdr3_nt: TGTGCCAGCAGATCCGGAGGGGATGGGGGGTTCTACGAGCAGTACTTC
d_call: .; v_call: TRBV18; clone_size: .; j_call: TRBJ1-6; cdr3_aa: CASSPTTSGGHSPLHF; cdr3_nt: TGTGCCAGCTCACCGACCACGTCCGGAGGGCACTCACCCCTCCACTTT
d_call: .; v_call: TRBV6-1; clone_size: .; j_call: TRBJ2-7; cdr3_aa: CASSESPAGDPYEQYF; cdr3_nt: TGTGCCAGCAGTGAATCCCCGGCAGGGGACCCCTACGAGCAGTACTTC
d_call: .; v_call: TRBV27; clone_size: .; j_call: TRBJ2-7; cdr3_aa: CASRKGTYEQYF; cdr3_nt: TGTGCCAGCAGGAAGGGGACCTACGAGCAGTACTTC
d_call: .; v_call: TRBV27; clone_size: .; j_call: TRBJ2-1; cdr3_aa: CASSLLSGGPYNEQFF; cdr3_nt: TGTGCCAGCAGTCTACTCTCGGGGGGCCCCTACAATGAGCAGTTCTTC
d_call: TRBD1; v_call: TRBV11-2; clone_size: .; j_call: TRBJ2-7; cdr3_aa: CASSSGQGGFEQYF; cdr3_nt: TGTGCCAGCAGCTCGGGACAGGGGGGTTTCGAGCAGTACTTC
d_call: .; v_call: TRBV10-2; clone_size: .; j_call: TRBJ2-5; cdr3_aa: CASSVAGDETQYF; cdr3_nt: TGCGCCAGCAGTGTGGCAGGGGATGAGACCCAGTACTTC
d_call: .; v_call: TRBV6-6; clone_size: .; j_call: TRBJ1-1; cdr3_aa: CAGVAGASKTEAFF; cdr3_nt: TGTGCCGGGGTGGCGGGGGCTTCAAAGACTGAAGCTTTCTTT
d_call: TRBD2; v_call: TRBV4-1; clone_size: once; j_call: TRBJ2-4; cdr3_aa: CASSQGGRGGNIQYF; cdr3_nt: TGCGCCAGCAGCCAAGGTGGGCGGGGGGGCAACATTCAGTACTTC
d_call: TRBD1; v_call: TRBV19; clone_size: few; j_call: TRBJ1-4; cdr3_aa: CASNRGPEKLFF; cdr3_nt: TGTGCCAGTAACAGGGGGCCGGAAAAACTGTTTTTT
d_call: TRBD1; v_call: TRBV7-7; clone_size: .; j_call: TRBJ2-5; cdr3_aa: CASSVGTGQETQYF; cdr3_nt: TGTGCCAGCAGCGTGGGGACAGGCCAAGAGACCCAGTACTTC
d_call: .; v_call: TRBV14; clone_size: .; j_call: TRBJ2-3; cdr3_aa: CASSWWRATGWADTQYF; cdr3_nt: TGTGCCAGCTCTTGGTGGAGAGCAACTGGATGGGCAGATACGCAGTATTTT
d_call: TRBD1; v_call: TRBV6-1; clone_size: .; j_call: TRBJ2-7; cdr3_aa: CASRARDSSYEQYF; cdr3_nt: TGTGCCAGCAGAGCCCGGGACAGCTCCTACGAGCAGTACTTC
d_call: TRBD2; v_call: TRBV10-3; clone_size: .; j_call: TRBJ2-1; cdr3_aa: CATVPGTSGGIEQFF; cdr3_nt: TGTGCCACAGTTCCCGGGACTAGCGGGGGAATTGAGCAGTTCTTC
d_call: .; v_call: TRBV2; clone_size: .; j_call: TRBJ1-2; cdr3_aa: CASDSTLGRAGGYTF; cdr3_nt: TGTGCCAGCGATTCGACACTTGGGAGGGCAGGAGGCTACACCTTC
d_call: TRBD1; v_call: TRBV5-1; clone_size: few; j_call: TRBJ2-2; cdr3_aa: CASSWGQGGGELFF; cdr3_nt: TGCGCCAGCAGCTGGGGACAGGGCGGCGGGGAGCTGTTTTTT
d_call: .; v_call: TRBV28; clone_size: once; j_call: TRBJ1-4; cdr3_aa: CASKGVNEKLFF; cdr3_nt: TGTGCCAGCAAGGGGGTTAATGAAAAACTGTTTTTT
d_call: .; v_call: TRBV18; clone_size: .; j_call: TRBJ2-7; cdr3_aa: CASSPVMDSYEQYF; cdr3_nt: TGTGCCAGCTCACCAGTAATGGACAGTTACGAGCAGTACTTC
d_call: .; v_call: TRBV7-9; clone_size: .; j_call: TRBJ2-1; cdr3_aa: CASSWTTGMGEQFF; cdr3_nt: TGTGCCAGCAGCTGGACCACAGGGATGGGTGAGCAGTTCTTC
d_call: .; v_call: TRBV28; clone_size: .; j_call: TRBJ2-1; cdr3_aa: CASGIRGPNEQFF; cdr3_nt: TGTGCCAGCGGTATCAGGGGCCCCAATGAGCAGTTCTTC